The present entry profiles one TCR beta chain with its context. This CDR3 is built from 13 residues. The germline CDR1 and CDR2 sequences are SGHTA and FQGNSA. TCRdb independently ran MiXCR on the PCR reads; one entry per CDR3 protein. This sample has just under 20,000 distinct CDR3 sequences, with 39% found just once. The sample belongs to a study of tumor-infiltrating lymphocytes in oesophageal squamous cell carcinoma. This TCR derives from a male donor with esophageal squamous cell carcinoma. Sequenced material: esophageal tumor tissue. This chain connects TRBV7-2 to TRBJ2-5, with a tentative D call TRBD2 (5 bases). The end of the DNA is better explained by TRBJ2-3, so the J call may be wrong. DNA for the CDR3: TGTGCCAGCAGCCATACGTCGGGGAATGAGCAGTATTTT. Its translation: CASSHTSGNEQYF.